These 19 T cell receptor beta chains share one sample of origin, sequenced in a study of T cell responses to AZD1222 COVID-19 vaccine. This table comes from immunoSEQ multiplex PCR, and its TCRdb copy is limited to in-frame clones, with some not included. Of some 160,000 clones in the sample, 91% were seen once. The sample in question was peripheral blood, obtained on day 0 of AZD1222 vaccination. The receptors here all came from an adult in good health.

This chain connects TRBV5-4 to TRBJ2-1, with 10 bases aligning to TRBD2. The junction had 4 bases not matched to a gene; V was cut back by 1 base and J by 6 bases. The germline V gene has CDR1 SGHNT and CDR2 YYREEE (reference sequence). The CDR3 extends over 15 amino acids. The CDR3 here is CASSLRAGGPNEQFF. The CDR3 nucleotides are TGTGCCAGCAGCTTGCGAGCGGGAGGGCCCAATGAGCAGTTCTTC.

The chain couples TRBV11-2 to TRBJ1-3, with a tentative D call TRBD1 (5 bases). Trimming removed 0 bases at V and 2 bases at J, with 8 bases between. CDR1 and CDR2 (germline): SGHAT, FQNNGV. The CDR3 is 15 residues long. CDR3 nucleotide sequence: TGTGCCAGCAGCTTAGACCAGGGCACTGGAAACACCATATATTTT. Translation gives CASSLDQGTGNTIYF.

The chain is built from TRBV9 and TRBJ2-3, with 10 bases aligning to TRBD1. After removal of 7 bases from V and 4 bases from J, the junction contained 6 bases not matched to a gene. The CDR3 covers 14 residues. Germline V gene data show CDR1 as SGDLS and CDR2 as YYNGEE. CDR3 region: CASSTGGMPDTQYF. The DNA of the CDR3 is TGTGCCAGCTCGACAGGGGGCATGCCAGATACGCAGTATTTT.

In its sample, this clone was seen once. The J gene is TRBJ2-3, the V gene TRBV9; 9 bases fit TRBD2. The junction had 7 bases not matched to a gene; V was cut back by 2 bases and J by 3 bases. CDR3 length equals 16 residues. The germline V gene has CDR1 SGDLS and CDR2 YYNGEE. CDR3 DNA sequence: TGTGCCAGCAGCGTTAGCGGGAGTGTTAGGACAGATACGCAGTATTTT. As protein: CASSVSGSVRTDTQYF.

As concerns this clone: This CDR3 is also generated by other DNA sequences in the sample. The chain links TRBV20-1 to TRBJ2-3, with unresolved D. V dropped 3 bases and J dropped 2 bases, with 3 bases sitting between them. Germline CDR1 and CDR2: DFQATT and SNEGSKA (reference sequence). The CDR3 runs to 11 residues. CDR3 in DNA: TGCAGTGCTAGCCCCACAGATACGCAGTATTTT. It specifies CSASPTDTQYF.

This rearrangement joins TRBV10-1 to TRBJ2-5, with 9 positions matching TRBD1. Germline V gives CDR1 WNHNN, CDR2 SYGVQD (reference sequence). The CDR3 has 13 residues. With 3 bases clipped from V and 9 bases from J, the junction kept 5 bases outside the gene matches. The CDR3 nucleotides read TGCGCCAGCAGTGATTCCGACAGGGGGGCCCAGTACTTC. Amino acid sequence: CASSDSDRGAQYF.

The rearrangement links TRBV18 to TRBJ2-3; D gene uncertain. Deletions cut 0 bases from V and 1 base from J, with 11 bases between. The V gene's germline CDR1 is KGHSH and CDR2 LQKENI. This CDR3 has 16 amino acids. The DNA of the CDR3 is TGTGCCAGCTCACCACCGACTTCCCTCCGCACAGATACGCAGTATTTT. Translation: CASSPPTSLRTDTQYF.

The chain couples TRBV12-3 or TRBV12-4 to TRBJ1-2; TRBD1 aligns across 7 bases. The CDR3 totals 13 residues. V dropped 6 bases and J dropped 5; count of bases not matched to a gene: 6. The CDR3 here is CASRGQNRYGYTF. Written as DNA, the CDR3 is TGTGCCAGCAGGGGACAGAATAGATATGGCTACACCTTC.

This clone appeared a single time. The chain links TRBV18 to TRBJ2-7; TRBD2 might be the D (6 bases). The V gene lost 3 bases and the J gene lost 5 bases, with 14 bases spanning the gap. This CDR3 comprises 14 residues. The germline CDR1 and CDR2 sequences are KGHSH and LQKENI. Written as DNA, the CDR3 is TGTGCCAGCTCACCCTTTGGAGGGCCAAACGAGCAGTACTTC. As protein: CASSPFGGPNEQYF.

The chain employs TRBV5-1 and TRBJ1-2; D is uncertain. Germline V gene sequence: CDR1 SGHRS, CDR2 YFSETQ. The CDR3 runs to 15 residues. The V end was cut by 5 bases, the J end by 5 bases, with 19 bases between. The CDR3 reads CASSPDRPGAYGYTF. CDR3 nucleotide sequence: TGCGCCAGCAGTCCCGACCGCCCGGGAGCTTATGGCTACACCTTC. Based on the CDR3 plus reference TRBV5-1 and TRBJ1-2, the full variable domain is KAGVTQTPRYLIKTRGQQVTLSCSPISGHRSVSWYQQTPGQGLQFLFEYFSETQRNKGNFPGRFSGRQFSNSRSEMNVSTLELGDSALYLCASSPDRPGAYGYTFGSGTRLTVV.

The J gene is TRBJ1-5, the V gene TRBV11-2; D unclear. Trimming removed 5 bases from V and 0 bases from J, with 11 bases in between. The CDR3 is 15 residues long. Germline V lookup: CDR1 SGHAT, CDR2 FQNNGV. The CDR3 here is CASSPAGYSNQPQHF. In nucleotides, the CDR3 is TGTGCCAGCAGCCCCGCGGGTTATAGCAATCAGCCCCAGCATTTT.

The J gene is TRBJ2-1, the V gene TRBV10-3; D may be TRBD2 (6 bases). Germline V CDR1 and CDR2: ENHRY, SYGVKD. Trimming left V 5 bases short and J 7 bases short, with 15 bases between. This CDR3 is built from 14 residues. The chain's CDR3 is CAISTLALANEQFF. The CDR3 nucleotides read TGTGCCATCAGTACACTAGCTCTTGCAAATGAGCAGTTCTTC.

The chain joins TRBV7-9 to TRBJ2-3, with D possibly being TRBD1 (6 bases). Trimming stripped 6 bases from V and 3 bases from J, with 13 bases between. Germline-derived CDR1 and CDR2 are SEHNR and FQNEAQ (reference sequence). The CDR3 runs to 14 residues. This CDR3 reads CASSPGGATDTQYF. The CDR3 nucleotides are TGTGCCAGCAGTCCTGGGGGCGCGACAGATACGCAGTATTTT.

This clone has just one count. Additional DNA sequences in this sample encode the identical CDR3. CDR3 nucleotide sequence: TGTGCCAGCTCACCGGGGGGCAACTATGGCTACACCTTC. It translates to CASSPGGNYGYTF. The rearrangement uses TRBV18 and TRBJ1-2, with a weak D call TRBD1 (6 bases). CDR1 and CDR2 from the germline V gene are KGHSH and LQKENI. This CDR3 comprises 13 residues. Trimming shortened V by 3 bases and J by 2 bases, and 7 bases separated the two germline ends.

This clone turned up a few times. This chain uses TRBV5-1 with TRBJ1-1; D remains unclear. Trimming took 3 bases from V and 10 from J, leaving 19 bases between them. Germline V gene lookup returns CDR1 SGHRS and CDR2 YFSETQ. This CDR3 is built from 14 residues. In nucleotides, the CDR3 is TGCGCCAGCAGCTCCCTGACCTCCCGTGGTGGAGCTTTCTTT. Translation: CASSSLTSRGGAFF.

The rearrangement links TRBV4-2 to TRBJ2-5; D unresolved. Germline assignment: CDR1 LGHNA and CDR2 YNFKEQ. Trimming left V 0 bases short and J 1 base short, with 9 bases between. This CDR3 comprises 15 residues. CDR3 loop: CASSQDPSAQETQYF. The CDR3 DNA follows: TGTGCCAGCAGCCAAGATCCGAGCGCCCAAGAGACCCAGTACTTC.

The rearrangement uses TRBV14 and TRBJ1-6; a weak D match, TRBD1 (5 bases). The CDR3 has 17 residues. CDR1 is SGHDN and CDR2 is FVKESK in the germline V gene. V was trimmed by 0 bases and J by 9 bases, leaving 18 bases between them. In nucleotides, the CDR3 is TGTGCCAGCAGCCAAGATTGGGGCCCGGGGATATTTTCACCCCTCCACTTT. It codes for CASSQDWGPGIFSPLHF.

The chain is built from TRBV2 and TRBJ2-7, with D hard to call. The V end lost 4 bases, the J end lost 3 bases, and 13 bases lay between the germline ends. Germline V gene data show CDR1 as SNHLY and CDR2 as FYNNEI. The CDR3 covers 14 residues. CDR3 amino acids: CASSARVEVYEQYF. The CDR3 coding sequence is TGTGCCAGCAGTGCGCGCGTTGAAGTCTACGAGCAGTACTTC.

This chain joins TRBV7-8 and TRBJ1-2; D ambiguous. Germline CDR1 is SGHVS and CDR2 is FQNEAQ. V was pared by 5 bases and J by 0 bases, with 7 bases between. This CDR3 is 13 amino acids long. CDR3 sequence (DNA): TGTGCCAGCAGCCCCGATGCTAACTATGGCTACACCTTC. Translated, it gives CASSPDANYGYTF.